The present TCR beta chain was sequenced within a study of T cells in Graves' hyperthyroidism and ophthalmopathy. Trimming shortened V by 1 base and J by 7 bases, and 8 bases separated the two germline ends. Looked up from germline, CDR1 is SEHNR and CDR2 is FQNEAQ (reference sequence). The CDR3 loop spans 13 amino acids. This clonotype was detected many times. Amplification targeted TCR beta CDR3 regions from RNA transcripts. The HTBI primer set served for first-round RT-PCR of the TCR CDR3. One entry per CDR3 protein, called by TCRdb with MiXCR from the multiplex PCR reads. The table includes approximately 360,000 distinct CDR3 sequences, approximately 14% detected once. Uncontrolled infection, other autoimmune disease, pregnancy or lactation led to exclusion.

The chain joins TRBV7-9 to TRBJ2-1; D ambiguous. Sequences were obtained from blood. This TCR came from a woman younger than 30 with Graves' hyperthyroidism that later progressed to Graves' ophthalmopathy. CDR3 DNA: TGTGCCAGCAGCTTAGTTCATGTGAATGAGCAGTTCTTC. It is translated as CASSLVHVNEQFF.